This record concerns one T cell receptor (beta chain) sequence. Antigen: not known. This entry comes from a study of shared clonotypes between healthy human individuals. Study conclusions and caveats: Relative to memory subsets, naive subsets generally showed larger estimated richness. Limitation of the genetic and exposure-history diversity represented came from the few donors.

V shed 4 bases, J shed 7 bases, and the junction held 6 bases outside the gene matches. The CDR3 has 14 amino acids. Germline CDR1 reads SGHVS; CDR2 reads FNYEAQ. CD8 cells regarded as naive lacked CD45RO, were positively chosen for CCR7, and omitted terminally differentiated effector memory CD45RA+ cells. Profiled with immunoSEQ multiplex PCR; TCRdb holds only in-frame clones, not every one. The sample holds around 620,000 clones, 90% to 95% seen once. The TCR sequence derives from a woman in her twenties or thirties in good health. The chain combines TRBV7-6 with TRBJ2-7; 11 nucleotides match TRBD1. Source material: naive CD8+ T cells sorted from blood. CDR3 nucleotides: TGTGCCAGCAGCTCTGGACAGGGGGCGGGTGAGCAGTACTTC. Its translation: CASSSGQGAGEQYF.